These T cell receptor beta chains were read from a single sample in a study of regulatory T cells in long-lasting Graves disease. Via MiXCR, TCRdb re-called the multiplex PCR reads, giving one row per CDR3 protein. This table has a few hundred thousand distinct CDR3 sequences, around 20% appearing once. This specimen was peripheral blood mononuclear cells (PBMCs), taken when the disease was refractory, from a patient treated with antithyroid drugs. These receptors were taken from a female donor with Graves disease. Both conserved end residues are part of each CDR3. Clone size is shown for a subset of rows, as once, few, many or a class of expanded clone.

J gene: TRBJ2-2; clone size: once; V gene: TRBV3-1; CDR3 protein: CASSLSGGRSNTGELFF
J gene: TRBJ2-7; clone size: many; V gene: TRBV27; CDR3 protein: CATNGPSGYEQYF
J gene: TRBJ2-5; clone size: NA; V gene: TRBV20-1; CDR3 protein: CSARVTGLQETRYF
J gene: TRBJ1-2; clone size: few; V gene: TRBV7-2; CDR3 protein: CALRQGTNNYGYTF
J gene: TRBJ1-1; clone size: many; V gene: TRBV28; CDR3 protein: CASSSTPRAVLVEAFF
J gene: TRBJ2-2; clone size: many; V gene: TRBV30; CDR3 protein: CAWAQVAGELFF
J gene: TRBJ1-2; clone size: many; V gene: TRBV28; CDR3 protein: CASSFFGSRNYGYTF
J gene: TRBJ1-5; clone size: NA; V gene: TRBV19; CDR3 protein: CASSRWDRGLVSNQPQHF
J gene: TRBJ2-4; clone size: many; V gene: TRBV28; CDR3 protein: CASAPPLRPGDIQYF
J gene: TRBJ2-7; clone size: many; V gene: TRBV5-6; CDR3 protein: CASSLRLAGAEQYF
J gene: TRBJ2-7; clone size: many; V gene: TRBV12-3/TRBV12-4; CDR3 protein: CASSLRSFSYEQYF
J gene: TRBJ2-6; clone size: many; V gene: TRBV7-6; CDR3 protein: CASSLDFGGANVLTF
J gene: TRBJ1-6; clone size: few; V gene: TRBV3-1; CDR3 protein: CASSQDRLSPLHF
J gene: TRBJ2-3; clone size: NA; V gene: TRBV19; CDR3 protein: CASSLAGGRNTQYF
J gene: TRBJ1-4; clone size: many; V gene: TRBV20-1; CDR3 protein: CSARVGTPGTNEKLFF
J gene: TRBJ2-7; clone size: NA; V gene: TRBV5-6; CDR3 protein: CASSFGRNYEQYF
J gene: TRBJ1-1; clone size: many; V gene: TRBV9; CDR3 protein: CASSSSAGNTEAFF
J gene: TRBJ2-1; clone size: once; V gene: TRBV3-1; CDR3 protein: CASSQTVGDNEQFF
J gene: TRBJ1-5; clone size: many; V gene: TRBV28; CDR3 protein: CASSSTVNQPQHF
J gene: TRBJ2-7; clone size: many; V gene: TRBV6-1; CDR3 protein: CASGRDTGQYF
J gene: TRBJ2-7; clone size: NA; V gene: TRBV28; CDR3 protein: CASTSQETLSEQYF
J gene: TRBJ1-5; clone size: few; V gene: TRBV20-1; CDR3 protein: CSARDPAGTRNQPQHF
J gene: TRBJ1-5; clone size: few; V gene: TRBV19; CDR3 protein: CASSIASGMEPQHF
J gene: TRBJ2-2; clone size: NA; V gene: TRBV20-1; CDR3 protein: CSARGVSNTGELFF
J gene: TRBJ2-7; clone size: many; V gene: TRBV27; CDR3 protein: CASSLRGSGTYEQYF
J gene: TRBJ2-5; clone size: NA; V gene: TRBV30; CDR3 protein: CAWSPVLGRQETQYF
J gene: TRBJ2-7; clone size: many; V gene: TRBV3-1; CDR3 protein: CASSHGGGSSYEQYF
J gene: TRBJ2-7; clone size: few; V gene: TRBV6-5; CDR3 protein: CASSYQPPGTGRHEQYF
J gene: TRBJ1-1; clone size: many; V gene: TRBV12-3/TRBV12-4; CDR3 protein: CASSKQGLGEAFF
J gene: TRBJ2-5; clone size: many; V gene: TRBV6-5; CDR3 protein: CASSYWNRETQYF
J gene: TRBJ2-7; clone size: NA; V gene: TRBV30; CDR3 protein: CAWSFGGSSYEQYF
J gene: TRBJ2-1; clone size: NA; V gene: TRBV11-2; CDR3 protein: CASSSGVGSNEQFF
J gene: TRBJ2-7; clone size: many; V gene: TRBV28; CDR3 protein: CASSLEGDEQYF
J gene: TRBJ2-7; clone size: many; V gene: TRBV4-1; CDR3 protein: CASSQVAGGSDEQYF